This T cell receptor beta chain was observed in a study of post-analysis software for immune sequencing data (dated by TCRdb to the mid-2010s). Background for the entire study: Disease courses on record covered relapsing-remitting, secondary progressive and progressive-relapsing multiple sclerosis, though some patients had no subtype annotation. The patient repertoires were set against 10 or so previously published healthy control repertoires from donors whose ages ranged from roughly 6 to 26 years. A subset of samples was prepared in parallel using single-end sample barcoding, then pooled and co-amplified after Illumina adapter ligation. Study-level results and caveats: Significantly lower normalized Chao1 diversity was found in multiple sclerosis patients than in controls, suggesting substantial peripheral T-cell clonal expansion. Patients showed significantly higher frequencies than controls for about 5 TRBV segments, among them TRBV5-6, TRBV5-1 and TRBV20-1. Strong co-clustering of samples prepared in the same batch was shown by direct clustering with F measure, prompting a batch-effect correction. The multiple sclerosis patient group was slightly younger than the control group.

The library relied on PCR. For sequencing, an Illumina HiSeq 2500 was employed. To reduce PCR and sequencing biases, unique molecular identifiers were incorporated into the TCR beta cDNA libraries. Approximately 500,000 cDNA molecules were obtained for every 1 to 10 million input T cells, so each molecule roughly corresponded to one T cell. The patient libraries were prepared and sequenced with the same protocol used for the earlier healthy control dataset. Samples belonging to the same batch were prepared together, multiplexed and sequenced on a shared HiSeq lane. On the study's bioinformatics: MIGEC was used to process the raw barcoded reads, and molecular identifier groups with only a single read were discarded before consensus assembly and CDR3 extraction. VDJtools was used for post-analysis of the clonotype tables, with diversity normalized by down-sampling every dataset to the smallest sample size. Repertoire overlap clustering matched CDR3 amino acid but not nucleotide sequences to correct batch-related cross-sample contamination. The public reads were reprocessed in TCRdb via fastp at Q25 and MiXCR, keeping in-frame beta chains. Rows are unified per CDR3 protein, each entry keeping the most common DNA and genes. The authors' filters were not applied to this entry. A total of about 460,000 distinct CDR3 sequences appear in this sample, over 35% of them only once. Of the sample, roughly 12% is held by the ten largest clones.

A word on this clonotype: The specificity of this receptor is unknown. Per-base quality was not reported, and no clone a single base away is much larger than it.

The CDR3 has 16 amino acids, counting the end cysteine and phenylalanine. The entry retains the CDR3 DNA only, 48 bases that are in frame from base 1. After removal of 10 bases from V and 7 bases from J, the junction retains 19 bases not matched to a gene. Via the germline V gene, CDR1 is ENHRY and CDR2 SYGVKD. To demonstrate the VDJtools post-analysis software, TCR beta repertoires were profiled from the peripheral blood of more than ten young patients with multiple sclerosis. Multiple sclerosis patients were children and adolescents aged roughly 6 to 17 years. Recombination joined TRBV10-3 with TRBJ2-1; 7 central bases correspond to TRBD2. Sequencing was done on a sample of blood. This clonotype was sampled from a girl aged 5-17 years with multiple sclerosis. The DNA sequence is given as TGTGCCACCTCACTAGCGAGACCCGACATGGGGAATGAGCAGTTCTTC. This encodes CATSLARPDMGNEQFF.